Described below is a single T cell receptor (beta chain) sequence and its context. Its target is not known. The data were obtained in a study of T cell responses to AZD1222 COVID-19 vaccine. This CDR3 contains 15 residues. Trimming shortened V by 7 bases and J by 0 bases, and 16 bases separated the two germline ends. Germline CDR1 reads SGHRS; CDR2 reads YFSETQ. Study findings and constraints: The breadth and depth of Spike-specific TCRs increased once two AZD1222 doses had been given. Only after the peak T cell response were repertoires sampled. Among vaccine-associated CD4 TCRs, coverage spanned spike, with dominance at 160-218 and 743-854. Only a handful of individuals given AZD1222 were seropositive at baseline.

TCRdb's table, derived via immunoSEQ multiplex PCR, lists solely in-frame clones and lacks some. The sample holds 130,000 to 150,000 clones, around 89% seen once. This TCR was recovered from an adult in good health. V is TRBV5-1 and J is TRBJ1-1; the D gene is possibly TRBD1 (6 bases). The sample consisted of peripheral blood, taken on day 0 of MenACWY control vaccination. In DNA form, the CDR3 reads TGCGCCAGCGCCAGCGGGGGGCTAATGAACACTGAAGCTTTCTTT. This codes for CASASGGLMNTEAFF.